This T cell receptor (beta chain) was identified during a study of beta chain features in type 1 diabetes. Across the whole study: Examination of sorted cells across all samples involved over 85,000,000 cells.

This clone was counted only a few times. Its antigen is unknown. Study-wide points: Although PCR might favor shorter templates, it would do so equally in patients and controls. Moderate yet significant TCRB CDR3 shortening was seen in Type 1 diabetes patients in all four CD4+ subsets.

Sampling consisted of one heparinised blood draw per donor, averaging about 116 mL. Sorting that relied on CD45RO/CCR7/CD25/CD127/CD95/CD27 yielded CD4+ naive, central memory, regulatory and stem cell-like memory cells. What was sequenced were expressed TCRB transcripts, since all of the isolated RNA had been reverse transcribed. Sequenced by immunoSEQ multiplex PCR; TCRdb stores in-frame clones only, minus some. The sample consists of roughly 260,000 clones, approximately 10% of them appearing once. The sequence derives from a young man with type 1 diabetes. The specimen was naive CD4+ T cells from blood.

The CDR3 reads CASSVGYRESYEQYF. Written as DNA, the CDR3 is TGTGCCAGCAGCGTAGGGTACCGGGAATCCTACGAGCAGTACTTC. This chain connects TRBV9 to TRBJ2-7, with D tentatively TRBD2 (5 bases). The length of the CDR3 is 15 residues. Trimming took off 0 bases at V and 1 base at J, with 11 bases between the two ends. The germline CDR1 and CDR2 sequences are SGDLS and YYNGEE.